One and the same sample provided the 10 T cell receptor beta chains below, sequenced in a study of OX40 agonist ivuxolimab in advanced cancers. Some clones are missing from TCRdb's copy, which holds only in-frame ones; the method was immunoSEQ multiplex PCR. The data contain some 98,000 clones, over 75% of them singletons. Here the sequenced sample was CD4+ or CD8+ T cells sorted from blood, taken in a trial of the OX40 agonist ivuxolimab. These TCRs come from an adult with an advanced solid tumor such as melanoma, head and neck, liver or kidney cancer.

The chain employs TRBV7-2 and TRBJ1-1; weak D call: TRBD1 (5 bases). CDR3 length: 14 residues. Trimming pared 2 bases from V and 1 base from J, leaving 8 bases between. CDR1 and CDR2 from the germline V gene are SGHTA and FQGNSA. The CDR3: CASSLIGGNTEAFF. The CDR3 bases are TGTGCCAGCAGCTTAATCGGGGGGAACACTGAAGCTTTCTTT.

This clone was picked up one time. V is TRBV11-1 and J is TRBJ2-3, with 7 bases lining up with TRBD1. Germline assignment: CDR1 SGHAT and CDR2 FQDESV (reference sequence). Losses at the gene ends were 5 bases for V and 6 bases for J; bases not matched to a gene: 8. The CDR3 runs 14 residues. CDR3 residues: CASSRQGVVDTQYF. The CDR3 nucleotides read TGTGCCAGCAGCCGCCAGGGGGTCGTGGATACGCAGTATTTT.

The chain couples TRBV6-5 to TRBJ1-5, with TRBD1 matching over 7 bases. Trimming cost V 5 bases and J 7 bases; bases outside gene matches: 5. Germline CDR1 and CDR2: MNHEY and SVGAGI. This CDR3 comprises 13 residues. The CDR3 DNA is TGTGCCAGCAGTCTCACAGGGGACCAGCCCCAGCATTTT. It codes for CASSLTGDQPQHF.

The V gene is TRBV9, the J gene TRBJ1-2; 8 positions match TRBD1. The CDR3 has 14 amino acids. Germline assignment: CDR1 SGDLS and CDR2 YYNGEE. V lost 1 base to trimming and J lost 5 bases; unmatched junction nucleotides: 4. CDR3 nucleotide sequence: TGTGCCAGCAGCGTACAGGGGGCGGATTATGGCTACACCTTC. Its protein is CASSVQGADYGYTF.

The table lists this clone with a count of one. V and J are TRBV7-3 and TRBJ1-1; possibly TRBD1 for D (5 bases). Germline CDR1 reads SGHTA; CDR2 reads FQGTGA. Trimming cost V 5 bases and J 1 base, with 8 bases left between them. The CDR3 is 13 amino acids. The CDR3 here is CASSGGSNTEAFF. The CDR3 DNA is TGTGCCAGCAGCGGGGGGTCGAACACTGAAGCTTTCTTT.

This clone was recorded once. The chain recombines TRBV30 with TRBJ1-1; maybe TRBD1 (6 bases). This CDR3 is built from 13 residues. Looked up from germline, CDR1 is GTSNPN and CDR2 is SVGIG (reference sequence). V was pared by 5 bases and J by 8 bases, with 18 bases between. The CDR3 DNA sequence: TGTGCCTGGGCCATTCCGGGGGGCCTAGAAGCTTTCTTT. This codes for CAWAIPGGLEAFF. The full variable domain, its missing parts supplied by reference TRBV30 and TRBJ1-1, is SQTIHQWPATLVQPVGSPLSLECTVEGTSNPNLYWYRQAAGRGLQLLFYSVGIGQISSEVPQNLSASRPQDRQFILSSKKLLLSDSGFYLCAWAIPGGLEAFFGQGTRLTVV.

V and J are TRBV10-3 and TRBJ1-2; D might be TRBD1 (6 bases). Germline V gives CDR1 ENHRY, CDR2 SYGVKD. This CDR3 region has 14 residues. Trimming pared 6 bases from V and 8 bases from J, leaving 19 bases between. The CDR3 coding sequence is TGTGCCATCAGGAGAGGGGGGGCAGAGGAAGGCTACACCTTC. It specifies CAIRRGGAEEGYTF.

V and J are TRBV5-1 and TRBJ2-5; TRBD2 agrees at 10 bases. Germline CDR1 is SGHRS and CDR2 is YFSETQ. The CDR3 is 14 amino acids. Losses at the gene ends were 6 bases for V and 3 bases for J; bases not matched to a gene: 5. CDR3 residues: CASNPGLAEETQYF. CDR3 in DNA: TGCGCCAGCAACCCCGGACTAGCGGAAGAGACCCAGTACTTC.

The chain employs TRBV14 and TRBJ2-7; D is unclear. V lost 4 bases and J lost 3, with 19 bases in between. The V gene's germline CDR1 is SGHDN and CDR2 FVKESK. The CDR3 loop spans 16 amino acids. The CDR3 loop is CASSPLSSLGVYEQYF. Here the CDR3 DNA reads TGTGCCAGCAGCCCCCTTTCTTCTTTAGGAGTCTACGAGCAGTACTTC.

The chain links TRBV30 to TRBJ1-2; D remains unclear. Trimming took off 4 bases at V and 7 bases at J, with 10 bases between the two ends. The CDR3 is 11 residues long. Germline lookup yields CDR1 GTSNPN and CDR2 SVGIG (reference sequence). The CDR3 loop reads CAWKSALGYTF. The CDR3 coding sequence is TGTGCCTGGAAATCGGCTCTTGGCTACACCTTC.